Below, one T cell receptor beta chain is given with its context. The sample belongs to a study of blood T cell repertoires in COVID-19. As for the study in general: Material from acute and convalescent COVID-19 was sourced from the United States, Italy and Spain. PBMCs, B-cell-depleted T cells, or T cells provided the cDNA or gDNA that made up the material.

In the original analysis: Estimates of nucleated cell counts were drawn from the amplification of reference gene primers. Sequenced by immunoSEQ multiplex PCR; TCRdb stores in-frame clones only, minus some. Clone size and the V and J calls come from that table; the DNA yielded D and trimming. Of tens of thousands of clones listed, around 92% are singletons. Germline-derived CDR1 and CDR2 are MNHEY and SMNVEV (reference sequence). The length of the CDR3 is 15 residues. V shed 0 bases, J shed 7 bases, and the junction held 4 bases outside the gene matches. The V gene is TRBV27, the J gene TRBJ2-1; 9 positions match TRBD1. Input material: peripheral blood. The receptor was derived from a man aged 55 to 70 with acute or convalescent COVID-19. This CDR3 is CASSLSTGGGNEQFF. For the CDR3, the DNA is TGTGCCAGCAGTTTATCGACAGGGGGTGGAAATGAGCAGTTCTTC.